This record looks at one T cell receptor beta chain sequence and its context. Its antigen remains unidentified. The source of the sample is a study of T cell responses to AZD1222 COVID-19 vaccine. Study context: Some second doses came at about 4 weeks and others at about 12 weeks; these were pooled.

Points from the study as a whole: The donor cohort was predominantly white British with a female majority, and clonal diversity may have been underestimated. Nearly half of unique spike-specific TCRs reportedly avoided B.1.351 and B.1.1.7 mutated regions. Vaccine-associated CD4 TCRs ranged over spike, dominating at 160-218 and 743-854.

Libraries were prepared by immunoSEQ multiplex PCR; TCRdb keeps only in-frame clonotypes and omits some of them. This sample has some 170,000 clones, with 85% to 95% found just once. The clonotype originates from an adult in good health. The source material was peripheral blood, sampled on day 0 of AZD1222 vaccination.

The CDR3 region has the DNA TGTGCCAGCAGCTTTTTAGGGGGACCCGACAATGAGCAGTTCTTC. Protein sequence: CASSFLGGPDNEQFF. The chain combines TRBV14 with TRBJ2-1; a possible D gene is TRBD1 (6 bases). Trimming shortened V by 5 bases and J by 5 bases, and 16 bases separated the two germline ends. Per the germline V gene, CDR1 is SGHDN and CDR2 is FVKESK. This CDR3 is built from 15 residues.